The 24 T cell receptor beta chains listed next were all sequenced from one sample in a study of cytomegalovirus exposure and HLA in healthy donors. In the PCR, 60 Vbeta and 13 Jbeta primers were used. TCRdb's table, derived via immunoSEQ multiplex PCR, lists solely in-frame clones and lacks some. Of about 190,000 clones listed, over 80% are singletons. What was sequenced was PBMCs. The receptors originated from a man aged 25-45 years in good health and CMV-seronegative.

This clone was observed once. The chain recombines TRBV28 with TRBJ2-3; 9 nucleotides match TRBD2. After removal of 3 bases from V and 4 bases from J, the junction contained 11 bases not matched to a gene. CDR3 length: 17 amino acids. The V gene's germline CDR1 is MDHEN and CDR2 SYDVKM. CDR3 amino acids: CASSFVTASGKADTQYF. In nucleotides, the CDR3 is TGTGCCAGCAGTTTCGTAACGGCTAGCGGGAAGGCAGATACGCAGTATTTT.

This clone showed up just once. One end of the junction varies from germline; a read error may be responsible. For the CDR3, the DNA is TGTGCTAGCAGCTTAGCCTCGTCCAGGGCATTGGGAGAGACCCAGTACTTC. It is translated as CASSLASSRALGETQYF. The V gene is TRBV7-7, the J gene TRBJ2-5, with D tentatively TRBD1 (5 bases). Germline V lookup: CDR1 SSHAT, CDR2 FNYEAQ (reference sequence). This CDR3 region has 17 residues.

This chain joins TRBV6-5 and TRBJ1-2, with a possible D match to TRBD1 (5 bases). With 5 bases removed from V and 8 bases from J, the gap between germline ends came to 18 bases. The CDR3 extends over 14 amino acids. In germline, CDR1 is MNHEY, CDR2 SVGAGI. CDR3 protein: CASSIRQTGEGYTF. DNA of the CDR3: TGTGCCAGCAGTATAAGACAGACGGGTGAAGGCTACACCTTC.

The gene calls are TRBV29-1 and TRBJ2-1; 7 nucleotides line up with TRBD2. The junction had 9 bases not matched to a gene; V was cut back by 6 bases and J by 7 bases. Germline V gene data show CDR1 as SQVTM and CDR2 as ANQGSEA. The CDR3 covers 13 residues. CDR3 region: CSVVGGVGNEQFF. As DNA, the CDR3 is TGCAGCGTGGTGGGGGGGGTAGGTAATGAGCAGTTCTTC.

CDR3: CASSVMGQVSYEQYF. The CDR3 DNA follows: TGTGCCAGCAGTGTTATGGGACAGGTATCCTACGAGCAGTACTTC. The chain has TRBV2 and TRBJ2-7, with TRBD1 matching over 8 bases. The CDR3 has 15 amino acids. After removal of 4 bases from V and 1 base from J, the junction contained 6 bases not matched to a gene. Germline V lookup: CDR1 SNHLY, CDR2 FYNNEI.

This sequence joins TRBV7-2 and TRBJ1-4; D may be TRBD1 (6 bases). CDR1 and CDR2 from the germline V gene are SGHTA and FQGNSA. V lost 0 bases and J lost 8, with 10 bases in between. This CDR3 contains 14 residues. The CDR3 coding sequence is TGTGCCAGCAGCTTAGCAGGGGGTGGCGAAAAACTGTTTTTT. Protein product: CASSLAGGGEKLFF.

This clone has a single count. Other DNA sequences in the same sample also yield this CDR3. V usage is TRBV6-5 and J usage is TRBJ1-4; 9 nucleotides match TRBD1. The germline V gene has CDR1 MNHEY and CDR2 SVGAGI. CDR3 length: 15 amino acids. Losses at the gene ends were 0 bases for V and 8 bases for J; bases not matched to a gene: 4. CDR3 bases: TGTGCCAGCAGTTACTCTACAGGGGGCAGGGAAAAACTGTTTTTT. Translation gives CASSYSTGGREKLFF.

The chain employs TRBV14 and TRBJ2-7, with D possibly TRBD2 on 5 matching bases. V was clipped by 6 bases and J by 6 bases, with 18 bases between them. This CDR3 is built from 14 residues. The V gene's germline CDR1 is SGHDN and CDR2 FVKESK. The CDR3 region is CASRQTGIGLEQYF. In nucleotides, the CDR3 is TGTGCCAGCAGACAAACCGGGATCGGTCTCGAGCAGTACTTC.

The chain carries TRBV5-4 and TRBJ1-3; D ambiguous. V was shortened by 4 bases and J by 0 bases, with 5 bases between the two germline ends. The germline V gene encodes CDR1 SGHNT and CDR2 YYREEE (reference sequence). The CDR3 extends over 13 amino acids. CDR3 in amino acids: CASSDTSGNTIYF. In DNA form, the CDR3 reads TGTGCCAGCAGCGACACCTCTGGAAACACCATATATTTT.

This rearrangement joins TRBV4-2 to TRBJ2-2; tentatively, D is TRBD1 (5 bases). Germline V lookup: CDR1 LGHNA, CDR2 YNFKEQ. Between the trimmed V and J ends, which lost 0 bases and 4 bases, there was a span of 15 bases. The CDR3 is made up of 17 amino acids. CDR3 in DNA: TGTGCCAGCAGCCAAGATTTCAGGGTGTTGGGCACCGGGGAGCTGTTTTTT. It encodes CASSQDFRVLGTGELFF.

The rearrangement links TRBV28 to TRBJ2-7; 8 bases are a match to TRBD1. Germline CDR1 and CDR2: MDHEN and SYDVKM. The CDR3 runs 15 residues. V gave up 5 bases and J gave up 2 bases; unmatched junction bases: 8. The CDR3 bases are TGTGCCAGCAGTAAACCGGGACAGGCCGCCTACGAGCAGTACTTC. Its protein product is CASSKPGQAAYEQYF.

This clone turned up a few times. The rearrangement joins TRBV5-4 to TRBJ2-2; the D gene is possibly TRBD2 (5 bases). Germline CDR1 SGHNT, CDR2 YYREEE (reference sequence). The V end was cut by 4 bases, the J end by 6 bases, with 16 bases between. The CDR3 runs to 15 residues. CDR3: CASSAPKDSAGELFF. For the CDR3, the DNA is TGTGCCAGCAGCGCCCCGAAGGATAGCGCCGGGGAGCTGTTTTTT. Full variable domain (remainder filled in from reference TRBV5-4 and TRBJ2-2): ETGVTQSPTHLIKTRGQQVTLRCSSQSGHNTVSWYQQALGQGPQFIFQYYREEENGRGNFPPRFSGLQFPNYSSELNVNALELDDSALYLCASSAPKDSAGELFFGEGSRLTVL.

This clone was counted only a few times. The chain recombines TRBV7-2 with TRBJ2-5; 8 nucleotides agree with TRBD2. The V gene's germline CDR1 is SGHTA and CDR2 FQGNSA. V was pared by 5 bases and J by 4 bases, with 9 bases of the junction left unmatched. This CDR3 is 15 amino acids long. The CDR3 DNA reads TGTGCCAGCAGCGAAACGGGGGGGAGTGGAGAGACCCAGTACTTC. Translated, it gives CASSETGGSGETQYF.

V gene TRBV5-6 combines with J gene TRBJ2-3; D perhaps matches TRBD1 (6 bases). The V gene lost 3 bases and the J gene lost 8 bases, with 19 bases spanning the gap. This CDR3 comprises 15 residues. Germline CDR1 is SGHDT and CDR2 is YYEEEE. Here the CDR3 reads CASSSLDRSASTQYF. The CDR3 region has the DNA TGTGCCAGCAGCTCCCTCGACAGGTCGGCAAGTACGCAGTATTTT.

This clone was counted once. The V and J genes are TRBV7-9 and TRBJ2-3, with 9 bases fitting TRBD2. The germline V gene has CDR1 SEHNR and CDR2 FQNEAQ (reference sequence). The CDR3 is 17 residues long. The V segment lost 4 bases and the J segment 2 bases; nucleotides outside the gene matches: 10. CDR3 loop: CASSYAGGPFATDTQYF. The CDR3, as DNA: TGTGCCAGCAGCTACGCGGGGGGGCCTTTCGCCACAGATACGCAGTATTTT.

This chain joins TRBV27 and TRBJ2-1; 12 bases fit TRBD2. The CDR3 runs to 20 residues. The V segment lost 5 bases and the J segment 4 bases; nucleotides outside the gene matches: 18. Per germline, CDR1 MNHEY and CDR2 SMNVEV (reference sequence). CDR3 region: CASSPPAGTSGQRRYNEQFF. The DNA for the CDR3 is TGTGCCAGCAGTCCCCCCGCCGGGACTAGCGGGCAGAGGAGATACAATGAGCAGTTCTTC.

The CDR3 DNA reads as TGCGCCAGCAGCCAGGAGCGGGGGCCCAACACAGATACGCAGTATTTT. Residues: CASSQERGPNTDTQYF. The gene calls are TRBV4-1 and TRBJ2-3, with 8 bases that match TRBD2. With V trimmed by 3 bases and J by 2 bases, 7 bases remained unmatched. This CDR3 is built from 16 residues. CDR1 is MGHRA, CDR2 YSYEKL, per germline.

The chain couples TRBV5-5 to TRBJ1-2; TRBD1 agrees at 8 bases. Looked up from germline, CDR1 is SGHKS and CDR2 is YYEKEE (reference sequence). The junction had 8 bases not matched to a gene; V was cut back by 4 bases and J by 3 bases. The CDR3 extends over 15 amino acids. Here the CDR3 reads CASSARQGMDYGYTF. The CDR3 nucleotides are TGTGCCAGCAGCGCAAGACAGGGGATGGACTATGGCTACACCTTC.

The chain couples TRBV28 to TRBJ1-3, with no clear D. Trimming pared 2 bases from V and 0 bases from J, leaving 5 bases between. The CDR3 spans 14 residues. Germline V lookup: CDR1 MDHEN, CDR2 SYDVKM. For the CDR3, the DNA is TGTGCCAGCAGTTTAGACACCTCTGGAAACACCATATATTTT. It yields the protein CASSLDTSGNTIYF.

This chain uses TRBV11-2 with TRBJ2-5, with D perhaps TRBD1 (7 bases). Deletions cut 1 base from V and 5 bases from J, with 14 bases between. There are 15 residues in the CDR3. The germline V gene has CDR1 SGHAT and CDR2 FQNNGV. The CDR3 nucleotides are TGTGCCAGCAGCTTAGGACAGGGTGCGGGGGAGACCCAGTACTTC. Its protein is CASSLGQGAGETQYF.

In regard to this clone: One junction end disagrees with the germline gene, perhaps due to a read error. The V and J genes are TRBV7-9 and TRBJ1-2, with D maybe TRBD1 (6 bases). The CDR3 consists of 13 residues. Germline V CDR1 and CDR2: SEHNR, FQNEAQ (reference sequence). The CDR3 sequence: CSSSLARGNGYTF. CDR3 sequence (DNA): TGTTCCAGCAGCTTAGCCAGGGGAAATGGCTACACCTTC.

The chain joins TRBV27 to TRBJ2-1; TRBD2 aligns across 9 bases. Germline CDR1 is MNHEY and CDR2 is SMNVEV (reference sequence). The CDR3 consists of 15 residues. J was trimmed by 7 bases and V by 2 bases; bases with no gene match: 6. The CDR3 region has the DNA TGTGCCAGCAGTTTAGTAGCGGGAGTCTTTAATGAGCAGTTCTTC. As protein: CASSLVAGVFNEQFF.

The CDR3 loop reads CASTLDPGATEAFF. DNA for the CDR3: TGTGCCAGCACTCTCGACCCAGGGGCCACTGAAGCTTTCTTT. The chain couples TRBV28 to TRBJ1-1, with a possible D match to TRBD1 (6 bases). V was pared by 7 bases and J by 4 bases, with 16 bases between. Germline V gene lookup returns CDR1 MDHEN and CDR2 SYDVKM. The CDR3 consists of 14 residues.

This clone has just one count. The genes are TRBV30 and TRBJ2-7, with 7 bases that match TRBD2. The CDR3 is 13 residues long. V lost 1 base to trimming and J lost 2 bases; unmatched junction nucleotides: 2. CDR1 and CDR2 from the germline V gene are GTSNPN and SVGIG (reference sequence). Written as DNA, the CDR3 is TGTGCCTGGAGTGCCGGGACTACCTACGAGCAGTACTTC. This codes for CAWSAGTTYEQYF.